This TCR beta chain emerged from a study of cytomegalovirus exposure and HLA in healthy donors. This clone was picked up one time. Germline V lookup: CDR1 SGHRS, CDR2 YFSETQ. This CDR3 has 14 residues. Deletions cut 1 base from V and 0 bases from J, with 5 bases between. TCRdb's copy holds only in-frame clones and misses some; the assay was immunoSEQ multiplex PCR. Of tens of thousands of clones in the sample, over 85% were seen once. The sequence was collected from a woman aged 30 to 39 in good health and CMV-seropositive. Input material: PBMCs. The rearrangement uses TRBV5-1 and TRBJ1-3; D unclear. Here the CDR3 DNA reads TGCGCCAGCAGCTTGTCGGGCTCTGGAAACACCATATATTTT. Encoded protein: CASSLSGSGNTIYF. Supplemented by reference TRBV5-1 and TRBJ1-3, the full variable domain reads KAGVTQTPRYLIKTRGQQVTLSCSPISGHRSVSWYQQTPGQGLQFLFEYFSETQRNKGNFPGRFSGRQFSNSRSEMNVSTLELGDSALYLCASSLSGSGNTIYFGEGSWLTVV.